Listed below are T cell receptor beta chains from one sample, sequenced in a study of cytomegalovirus exposure and HLA in healthy donors. The method was immunoSEQ multiplex PCR; TCRdb's version includes in-frame clones alone and lacks a portion of them. The sample shows roughly 100,000 clones, 65% to 80% of them seen only once. The specimen sequenced was PBMCs. Source of these receptors: a woman between 35 and 50 years old in good health and CMV-seronegative. Each CDR3 is given with its conserved first and last residue. D genes are given only for firm matches. The size field is filled for only some rows; it gives once, few, many or a size class.

d_gene: NA; j_gene: TRBJ2-3; v_gene: TRBV9; abundance: NA; CDR3nt: TGTGCCAGCAGCGTAGGGGATATTGGTCCGGAGGCGCAGTATTTT; CDR3aa: CASSVGDIGPEAQYF
d_gene: NA; j_gene: TRBJ1-3; v_gene: TRBV28; abundance: NA; CDR3nt: TGTGCCAGCAGCCCGCCCAGTCCCTCTCTGAGGTCTGGAAACACCATATATTTT; CDR3aa: CASSPPSPSLRSGNTIYF
d_gene: NA; j_gene: TRBJ2-2; v_gene: TRBV6-1; abundance: once; CDR3nt: TGTGCCAGCAGACTCTCTATGGACACCGGGGAGCTGTTTTTT; CDR3aa: CASRLSMDTGELFF
d_gene: TRBD2; j_gene: TRBJ2-7; v_gene: TRBV14; abundance: NA; CDR3nt: TGTGCCAGCAGCCAAATCGGGGCCAGCGGGAGTCGCGAGCAGTACTTC; CDR3aa: CASSQIGASGSREQYF
d_gene: NA; j_gene: TRBJ1-6; v_gene: TRBV2; abundance: NA; CDR3nt: TGTGCCAGCAGTGTCTTACGGACAGAGGCCTCCTATAATTCACCCCTCCACTTT; CDR3aa: CASSVLRTEASYNSPLHF
d_gene: NA; j_gene: TRBJ1-1; v_gene: TRBV6-5; abundance: few; CDR3nt: TGTGCCAGCCTTCGGGGGTACAATGAAGCTTTCTTT; CDR3aa: CASLRGYNEAFF
d_gene: NA; j_gene: TRBJ1-2; v_gene: TRBV29-1; abundance: NA; CDR3nt: TGCAGCGTTGGGGGAGAGACCTATGGCTACACCTTC; CDR3aa: CSVGGETYGYTF
d_gene: TRBD2; j_gene: TRBJ2-7; v_gene: TRBV9; abundance: NA; CDR3nt: TGTGCCAGCAGCGCCTCCGGGACTAGCGGGGCTTCCGAGCAGTACTTC; CDR3aa: CASSASGTSGASEQYF
d_gene: TRBD1; j_gene: TRBJ1-1; v_gene: TRBV4-1; abundance: NA; CDR3nt: TGCGCCAGCAGCCAAGCGACAGGGGCCGGGACTGAAGCTTTCTTT; CDR3aa: CASSQATGAGTEAFF
d_gene: TRBD1; j_gene: TRBJ1-5; v_gene: TRBV10-2; abundance: NA; CDR3nt: TGCGCCAGCACCGACTTGTTAGGACAGGCGGGTCATAGCAATCAGCCCCAGCATTTT; CDR3aa: CASTDLLGQAGHSNQPQHF
d_gene: NA; j_gene: TRBJ2-5; v_gene: TRBV7-2; abundance: once; CDR3nt: TGTGCCAGCAGCTTAGTCCGTATCCAAGAGACCCAGTACTTC; CDR3aa: CASSLVRIQETQYF
d_gene: TRBD2; j_gene: TRBJ2-7; v_gene: TRBV15; abundance: NA; CDR3nt: TGTGCCACCAGCTCTTCACGACTAGCGGGGCGATACGAGCAGTACTTC; CDR3aa: CATSSSRLAGRYEQYF
d_gene: NA; j_gene: TRBJ2-3; v_gene: TRBV18; abundance: NA; CDR3nt: TGTGCCAGCTCACCCGGTAAAGCAGATACGCAGTATTTT; CDR3aa: CASSPGKADTQYF
d_gene: NA; j_gene: TRBJ2-7; v_gene: TRBV11-2; abundance: NA; CDR3nt: TGTGCCAGCAGTAGAGAGACAGGCCGGTATGAGGAGCAGTACTTC; CDR3aa: CASSRETGRYEEQYF
d_gene: TRBD1; j_gene: TRBJ2-1; v_gene: TRBV9; abundance: NA; CDR3nt: TGTGCCAGCAGCTCAGGTGGGACAGCGGATGAGCAGTTCTTC; CDR3aa: CASSSGGTADEQFF
d_gene: NA; j_gene: TRBJ2-5; v_gene: TRBV6-6; abundance: NA; CDR3nt: TGTGCCAGCAGCCCCACCGGGGGAACGGGGCAGGCCCAGTACTTC; CDR3aa: CASSPTGGTGQAQYF
d_gene: NA; j_gene: TRBJ1-5; v_gene: TRBV9; abundance: NA; CDR3nt: TGTGCCAGCAGCGTTTCTGACGCCCCGGGTCAGCCCCAGCATTTT; CDR3aa: CASSVSDAPGQPQHF
d_gene: TRBD1; j_gene: TRBJ1-2; v_gene: TRBV18; abundance: NA; CDR3nt: TGTGCCAGCTCACCCGACAGGGGACATGGCTACACCTTC; CDR3aa: CASSPDRGHGYTF
d_gene: NA; j_gene: TRBJ1-6; v_gene: TRBV27; abundance: NA; CDR3nt: TGTGCCAGCAGTAAATCAACAGGGAGCTCCTATAATTCACCCCTCCACTTT; CDR3aa: CASSKSTGSSYNSPLHF
d_gene: NA; j_gene: TRBJ2-7; v_gene: TRBV5-6; abundance: once; CDR3nt: TGTGCCAGCACCTTCCGGGACAAGGCCTACGAGCAGTACTTC; CDR3aa: CASTFRDKAYEQYF
d_gene: NA; j_gene: TRBJ1-5; v_gene: TRBV7-2; abundance: few; CDR3nt: TGTGCCAGCAGCCGCCCGGGGAATCAGCCCCAGCATTTT; CDR3aa: CASSRPGNQPQHF
d_gene: TRBD1; j_gene: TRBJ1-1; v_gene: TRBV18; abundance: NA; CDR3nt: TGTGCCAGCTCACCGGGACAGGGGCAGAACACTGAAGCTTTCTTT; CDR3aa: CASSPGQGQNTEAFF
d_gene: TRBD2; j_gene: TRBJ2-1; v_gene: TRBV6-5; abundance: few; CDR3nt: TGTGCCAGCACCCCAGCGGGGTACAATGAGCAGTTCTTC; CDR3aa: CASTPAGYNEQFF
d_gene: NA; j_gene: TRBJ2-7; v_gene: TRBV11-2; abundance: NA; CDR3nt: TGTGCCAGCAGCTTGGTCCGGGGCGAGCAGTACTTC; CDR3aa: CASSLVRGEQYF
d_gene: NA; j_gene: TRBJ1-2; v_gene: TRBV6-5; abundance: NA; CDR3nt: TGTGCCATCAAGAAGTCCCGGGACTCAAGTTTCGGCTACACCTTC; CDR3aa: CAIKKSRDSSFGYTF
d_gene: NA; j_gene: TRBJ2-1; v_gene: TRBV5-1; abundance: few; CDR3nt: TGCGCCAGCAGCTCGTTCTACAATGAGCAGTTCTTC; CDR3aa: CASSSFYNEQFF
d_gene: NA; j_gene: TRBJ2-7; v_gene: TRBV11-2; abundance: NA; CDR3nt: TGTGCCAGCAGCTTAGATCGACAAGCCGGCGAGCAGTACTTC; CDR3aa: CASSLDRQAGEQYF
d_gene: NA; j_gene: TRBJ2-7; v_gene: TRBV28; abundance: NA; CDR3nt: TGTGCCAGCAGTCCCGGGGGCGGGAGATTCTACGAGCAGTACTTC; CDR3aa: CASSPGGGRFYEQYF
d_gene: TRBD2; j_gene: TRBJ2-2; v_gene: TRBV19; abundance: NA; CDR3nt: TGTGCCAGTAGTTACCTCGCTAGCGGGACCGGGGAGCTGTTTTTT; CDR3aa: CASSYLASGTGELFF
d_gene: TRBD2; j_gene: TRBJ2-3; v_gene: TRBV7-2; abundance: NA; CDR3nt: TGTGCCAGCAGCTTCCTCCCCGGGACTAGCGGGGGCGGGGGAGATACGCAGTATTTT; CDR3aa: CASSFLPGTSGGGGDTQYF
d_gene: NA; j_gene: TRBJ2-7; v_gene: TRBV4-2; abundance: NA; CDR3nt: TGTGCCAGCAGCCAAGATGCCAGGGCGAGCTCCTACGAGCAGTACTTC; CDR3aa: CASSQDARASSYEQYF
d_gene: TRBD1; j_gene: TRBJ1-1; v_gene: TRBV5-6; abundance: NA; CDR3nt: TGTGCCAGTAGGGACAGGGGCCATCCCACGAACACTGAAGCTTTCTTT; CDR3aa: CASRDRGHPTNTEAFF
d_gene: TRBD2; j_gene: TRBJ2-7; v_gene: TRBV19; abundance: NA; CDR3nt: TGTGCCACCCGAGGGGCTAGCGGGGCCGAGCAGTACTTC; CDR3aa: CATRGASGAEQYF
d_gene: NA; j_gene: TRBJ1-4; v_gene: TRBV7-2; abundance: NA; CDR3nt: TGTGCCAGCAGCTTAATGAGGACAGCTGAAAGACTGTTTTTT; CDR3aa: CASSLMRTAERLFF
d_gene: TRBD1; j_gene: TRBJ1-5; v_gene: TRBV28; abundance: NA; CDR3nt: TGTGCCAGCAGTTTCGGGGGCGCGGAGGGGGCAAGTCAGCCCCAGCATTTT; CDR3aa: CASSFGGAEGASQPQHF
d_gene: NA; j_gene: TRBJ1-4; v_gene: TRBV19; abundance: NA; CDR3nt: TGTGCCAGTAGTATTAGTAGGGAGGACGAAAAACTGTTTTTT; CDR3aa: CASSISREDEKLFF
d_gene: TRBD1; j_gene: TRBJ2-4; v_gene: TRBV4-3; abundance: NA; CDR3nt: TGCGCCAGCAGCCAAGATCGGGGGGACAGGGGGACCATTCAGTACTTC; CDR3aa: CASSQDRGDRGTIQYF
d_gene: NA; j_gene: TRBJ2-2; v_gene: TRBV29-1; abundance: many; CDR3nt: TGCAGCGTTGAAATTGGTACGGCCGGGGAGCTGTTTTTT; CDR3aa: CSVEIGTAGELFF
d_gene: NA; j_gene: TRBJ2-2; v_gene: TRBV28; abundance: NA; CDR3nt: TGTGCCAGCAGTTCAGGAGGGCCCGGGGAGCTGTTTTTT; CDR3aa: CASSSGGPGELFF
d_gene: NA; j_gene: TRBJ2-7; v_gene: TRBV28; abundance: NA; CDR3nt: TGTGCCAGCAGTTTATCCAGGGAAGGGCTCGAGCAGTACTTC; CDR3aa: CASSLSREGLEQYF
d_gene: NA; j_gene: TRBJ2-5; v_gene: TRBV29-1; abundance: NA; CDR3nt: TGCAGCGTTGAGAACGGGGAGACCCAGTACTTC; CDR3aa: CSVENGETQYF
d_gene: TRBD1; j_gene: TRBJ1-1; v_gene: TRBV30; abundance: NA; CDR3nt: TGTGCCTGGAGGGGGACAGTGACTGAAGCTTTCTTT; CDR3aa: CAWRGTVTEAFF
d_gene: NA; j_gene: TRBJ1-3; v_gene: TRBV2; abundance: NA; CDR3nt: TGTGCCAGCATGAGCTCTGGAAACACCATATATTTT; CDR3aa: CASMSSGNTIYF
d_gene: NA; j_gene: TRBJ2-1; v_gene: TRBV28; abundance: NA; CDR3nt: TGTGCCAGCATGAAGGGGTACAATGAGCAGTTCTTC; CDR3aa: CASMKGYNEQFF
d_gene: TRBD1; j_gene: TRBJ1-1; v_gene: TRBV5-8; abundance: NA; CDR3nt: TGTGCCAGCAGCTTGGTAGGGGGCGCGTACACTGAAGCTTTCTTT; CDR3aa: CASSLVGGAYTEAFF
d_gene: TRBD1; j_gene: TRBJ1-5; v_gene: TRBV5-6; abundance: once; CDR3nt: TGTGCCAGCAGCCTATGGACAGGTACGAATCAGCCCCAGCATTTT; CDR3aa: CASSLWTGTNQPQHF
d_gene: TRBD2; j_gene: TRBJ2-2; v_gene: TRBV28; abundance: few; CDR3nt: TGTGCCAGCAGTTCAGGTCGGGGGGGCCAAAGGGCACACCGGGAGCTGTTTTTT; CDR3aa: CASSSGRGGQRAHRELFF
d_gene: TRBD1; j_gene: TRBJ2-5; v_gene: TRBV29-1; abundance: NA; CDR3nt: TGCAGCGGGTGGGACAGGGAAGAGACCCAGTACTTC; CDR3aa: CSGWDREETQYF
d_gene: NA; j_gene: TRBJ1-6; v_gene: TRBV6-5; abundance: NA; CDR3nt: TGTGCCAGCAGTTACTCATCCGGGTCCTATAATTCACCCCTCCACTTT; CDR3aa: CASSYSSGSYNSPLHF
d_gene: NA; j_gene: TRBJ2-1; v_gene: TRBV4-3; abundance: NA; CDR3nt: TGCGCCAGCAGCCAAGGAACCGGGTTGCATGAGCAGTTCTTC; CDR3aa: CASSQGTGLHEQFF
d_gene: TRBD1; j_gene: TRBJ1-5; v_gene: TRBV27; abundance: NA; CDR3nt: TGTGCCAGCAGTTTGACAGGGGGGACTTATAGCAATCAGCCCCAGCATTTT; CDR3aa: CASSLTGGTYSNQPQHF
d_gene: TRBD2; j_gene: TRBJ2-5; v_gene: TRBV29-1; abundance: NA; CDR3nt: TGCAGCGTCTCGACTAGCGGGGGGGCTGAGACCCAGTACTTC; CDR3aa: CSVSTSGGAETQYF
d_gene: TRBD2; j_gene: TRBJ2-2; v_gene: TRBV14; abundance: NA; CDR3nt: TGTGCCAGCAGCCAAGGAGGGACTAGTGTACGGGAGCTGTTTTTT; CDR3aa: CASSQGGTSVRELFF
d_gene: TRBD1; j_gene: TRBJ2-7; v_gene: TRBV23-1; abundance: NA; CDR3nt: TGCGCCAGCAGTCAATCCTCCGGCCGGGACAGTTCCTACGAGCAGTACTTC; CDR3aa: CASSQSSGRDSSYEQYF
d_gene: TRBD1; j_gene: TRBJ2-7; v_gene: TRBV11-3; abundance: NA; CDR3nt: TGTGCCAGCAGCCTAGAGGCGTACAGGGGCGAGCAGTACTTC; CDR3aa: CASSLEAYRGEQYF
d_gene: TRBD1; j_gene: TRBJ1-5; v_gene: TRBV7-2; abundance: NA; CDR3nt: TGTGCCAGCAGCTTAGGCTCAGGGGGCGGTCAGCCCCAGCATTTT; CDR3aa: CASSLGSGGGQPQHF
d_gene: TRBD1; j_gene: TRBJ2-2; v_gene: TRBV4-3; abundance: NA; CDR3nt: TGCGCCAGCAGCCAAGTCGACAGGGACACCGGGGAGCTGTTTTTT; CDR3aa: CASSQVDRDTGELFF
d_gene: TRBD1; j_gene: TRBJ2-3; v_gene: TRBV19; abundance: NA; CDR3nt: TGTGCCAGTAGTACCAGACAGGGCCCAGATACGCAGTATTTT; CDR3aa: CASSTRQGPDTQYF
d_gene: NA; j_gene: TRBJ1-1; v_gene: TRBV4-2; abundance: few; CDR3nt: TGTGCCAGCAGCCAAGATCAACGGGGGGGGCTAACTGAAGCTTTCTTT; CDR3aa: CASSQDQRGGLTEAFF